This T cell receptor (beta chain) comes out of a study of T cell responses to AZD1222 COVID-19 vaccine. Study-wide findings and caveats: The sample set comprised mostly white British donors with more females, and clonal diversity was possibly underestimated. Reportedly, nearly half the spike-specific TCRs target unmutated variant regions. With dominance at 160-218 and 743-854, vaccine-associated CD4 TCRs spanned spike.

Generated by immunoSEQ multiplex PCR, the TCRdb table keeps only in-frame clones and is missing some. Among roughly 120,000 clones, around 94% were seen once, and the ten largest hold 6% to 7%. About this clone: Antigen: not known.

The starting material was peripheral blood, obtained on day 0 of AZD1222 vaccination. The clonotype comes from an adult in good health.

The chain's CDR3 is CASSLLTGGETQYF. CDR3 DNA sequence: TGTGCCAGCAGCCTACTAACGGGGGGGGAGACCCAGTACTTC. The chain uses TRBV2 and TRBJ2-5; 8 bases line up with TRBD2. Germline loops: CDR1 SNHLY, CDR2 FYNNEI. CDR3 length equals 14 residues. V lost 6 bases to trimming and J lost 5 bases; unmatched junction nucleotides: 8.